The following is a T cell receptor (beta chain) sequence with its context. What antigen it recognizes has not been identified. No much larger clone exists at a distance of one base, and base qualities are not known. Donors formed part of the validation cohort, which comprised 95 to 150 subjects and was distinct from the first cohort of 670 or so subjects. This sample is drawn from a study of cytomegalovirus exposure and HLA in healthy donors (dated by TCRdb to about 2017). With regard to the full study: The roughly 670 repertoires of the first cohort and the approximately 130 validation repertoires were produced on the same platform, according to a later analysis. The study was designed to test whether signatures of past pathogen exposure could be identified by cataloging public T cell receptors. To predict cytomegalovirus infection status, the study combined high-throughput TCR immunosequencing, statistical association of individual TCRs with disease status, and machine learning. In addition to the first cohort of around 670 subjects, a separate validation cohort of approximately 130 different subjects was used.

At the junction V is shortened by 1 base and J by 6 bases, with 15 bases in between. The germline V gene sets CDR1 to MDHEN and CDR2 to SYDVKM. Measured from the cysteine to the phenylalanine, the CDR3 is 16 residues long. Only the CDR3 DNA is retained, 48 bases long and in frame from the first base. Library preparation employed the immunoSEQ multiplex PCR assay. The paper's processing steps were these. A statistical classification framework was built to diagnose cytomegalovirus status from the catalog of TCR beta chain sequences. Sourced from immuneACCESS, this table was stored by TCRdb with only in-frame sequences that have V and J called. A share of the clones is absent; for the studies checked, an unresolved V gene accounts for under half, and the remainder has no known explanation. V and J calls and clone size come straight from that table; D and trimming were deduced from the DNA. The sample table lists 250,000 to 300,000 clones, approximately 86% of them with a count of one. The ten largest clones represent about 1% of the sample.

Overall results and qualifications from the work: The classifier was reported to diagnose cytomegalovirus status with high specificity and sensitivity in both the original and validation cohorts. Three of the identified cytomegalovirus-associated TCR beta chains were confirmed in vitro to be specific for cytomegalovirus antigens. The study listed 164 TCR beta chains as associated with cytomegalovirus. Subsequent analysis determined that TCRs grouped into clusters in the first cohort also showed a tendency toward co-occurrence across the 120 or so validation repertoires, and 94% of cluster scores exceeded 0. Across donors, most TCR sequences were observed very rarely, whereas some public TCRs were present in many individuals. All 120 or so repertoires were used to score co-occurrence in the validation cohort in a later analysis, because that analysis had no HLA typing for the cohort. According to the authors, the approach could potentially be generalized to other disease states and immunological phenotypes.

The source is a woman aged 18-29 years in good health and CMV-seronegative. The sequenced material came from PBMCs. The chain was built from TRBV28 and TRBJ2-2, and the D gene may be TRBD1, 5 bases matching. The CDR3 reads CASSLSTAQNAGELFF. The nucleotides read TGTGCCAGCAGTTTATCGACAGCCCAAAATGCCGGGGAGCTGTTTTTT.